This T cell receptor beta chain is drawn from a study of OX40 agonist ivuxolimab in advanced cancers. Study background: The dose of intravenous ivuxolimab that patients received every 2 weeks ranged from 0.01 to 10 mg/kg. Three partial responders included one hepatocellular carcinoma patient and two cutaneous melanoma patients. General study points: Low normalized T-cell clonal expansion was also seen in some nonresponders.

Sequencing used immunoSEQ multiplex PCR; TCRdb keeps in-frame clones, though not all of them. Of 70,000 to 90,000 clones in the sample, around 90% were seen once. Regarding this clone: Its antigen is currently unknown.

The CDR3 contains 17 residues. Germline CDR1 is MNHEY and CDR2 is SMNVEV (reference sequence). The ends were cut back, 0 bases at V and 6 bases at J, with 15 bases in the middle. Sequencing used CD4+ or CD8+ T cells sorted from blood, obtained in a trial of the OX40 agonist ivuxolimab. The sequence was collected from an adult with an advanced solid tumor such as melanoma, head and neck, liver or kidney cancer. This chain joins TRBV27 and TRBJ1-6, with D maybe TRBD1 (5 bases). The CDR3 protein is CASSLSSGYRSNSPLHF. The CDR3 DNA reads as TGTGCCAGCAGTTTATCCTCAGGGTACAGGAGTAATTCACCCCTCCACTTT.